These T cell receptor beta chains were read from a single sample in a study of cytomegalovirus exposure and HLA in healthy donors. Clones were read by immunoSEQ multiplex PCR, and TCRdb kept only the in-frame ones, dropping some. The sample lists more than 110,000 clones, roughly 86% occurring once. The sequencing input was PBMCs. The source is a woman aged 30 to 39 in good health and CMV-seronegative. Each CDR3 is given with its conserved first and last residue. A D gene is named only where the DNA matches it firmly. Clone sizes are given selectively: once, few, many, or a class where the clone is expanded.

.,TRBJ1-4,.,15,TRBV5-1,TGCGCCAGCAGCTCTCAGGGACAAGAAAATGAAAAACTGTTTTTT,CASSSQGQENEKLFF
few,TRBJ1-1,.,13,TRBV6-4,TGTGCCAGCAGTGTCACAGTGAACACTGAAGCTTTCTTT,CASSVTVNTEAFF
few,TRBJ2-7,TRBD2,16,TRBV6-6,TGTGCCAGCAGTTTCCTCGCTAGCGGGGGTACCTACGAGCAGTACTTC,CASSFLASGGTYEQYF
.,TRBJ1-4,.,13,TRBV2,TGTGCCAGCAGAACATTTACGGGTGAAAAACTGTTTTTT,CASRTFTGEKLFF
many,TRBJ2-1,TRBD2,15,TRBV5-1,TGCGCCAGCAGCTTATCACTAGCGGGGATCTTTGGGCAGTTCTTC,CASSLSLAGIFGQFF
.,TRBJ2-7,.,13,TRBV7-2,TGTGCCAGCAGCTTAGGTTCCCTGGCCGAGCAGTACTTC,CASSLGSLAEQYF
.,TRBJ2-3,.,14,TRBV29-1,TGCAGCGTTGATATGGGTAGCGGCACAGATACGCAGTATTTT,CSVDMGSGTDTQYF
few,TRBJ1-2,.,13,TRBV5-1,TGCGCCAGCAGCTTGGGGACAAACTATGGCTACACCTTC,CASSLGTNYGYTF
.,TRBJ2-7,.,14,TRBV19,TGTGCCAGTAGTAACCGGGACAAGACCTACGAGCAGTACTTC,CASSNRDKTYEQYF
.,TRBJ2-3,TRBD2,16,TRBV28,TGTGCCAGCAGTTTCTTGAGCGGGGGTGGACAAGATACGCAGTATTTT,CASSFLSGGGQDTQYF
.,TRBJ2-1,.,15,TRBV2,TGTGCCAGCATAGATCCGCGGGGTACCTTCAATGAGCAGTTCTTC,CASIDPRGTFNEQFF
.,TRBJ2-1,TRBD2,16,TRBV19,TGTGCCAGTAGTCTTTTTAGCGGGGGGGGACAAAATGAGCAGTTCTTC,CASSLFSGGGQNEQFF
.,TRBJ2-3,.,11,TRBV5-6,TGTGCCAGCAGCTACAGATACGAGCAGTATTTT,CASSYRYEQYF
.,TRBJ2-7,.,13,TRBV5-1,TGCGCCAGCAGCGTGCAGGGTACCTACGAGCAGTACTTC,CASSVQGTYEQYF
many,TRBJ2-1,TRBD1,15,TRBV5-1,TGCGCCAGCAGCTCCGAGGGACAGCTTTACAATGAGCAGTTCTTC,CASSSEGQLYNEQFF
.,TRBJ1-2,.,12,TRBV29-1,TGCAGCGCTGTCCACGGGATATATGGCTACACCTTC,CSAVHGIYGYTF
.,TRBJ1-2,TRBD1,15,TRBV4-1,TGCGCCAGCAAGGGGGACAGGGGGCGAGTCTATGGCTACACCTTC,CASKGDRGRVYGYTF
.,TRBJ2-2,TRBD2,19,TRBV4-1,TGCGCCAGCAGCCAAGTTCTGCTAGCGGGGGTTTTGAGCACCGGGGAGCTGTTTTTT,CASSQVLLAGVLSTGELFF
.,TRBJ2-7,TRBD2,15,TRBV7-9,TGTGCCAGCAGCCGGGTGGGGGGGAGCTTCTACGAGCAGTACTTC,CASSRVGGSFYEQYF
.,TRBJ1-1,.,13,TRBV28,TGTGCCAGCAGTGAGGCAAGCCCCCCTGAAGCTTTCTTT,CASSEASPPEAFF
.,TRBJ2-5,.,15,TRBV7-6,TGTGCCAGCAGCTTAGGCCAGGGTCCACAAGAGACCCAGTACTTC,CASSLGQGPQETQYF
.,TRBJ2-1,.,13,TRBV5-4,TGTGCCAGCAGCTTGGACAACTACAATGAGCAGTTCTTC,CASSLDNYNEQFF
few,TRBJ1-2,.,15,TRBV14,TGTGCCAGCAGCCAGTCGGGGGGCGGTCACTATGGCTACACCTTC,CASSQSGGGHYGYTF
.,TRBJ2-7,.,14,TRBV10-3,TGTGCCATCAGTACCAACCGGGAATCCTACGAGCAGTACTTC,CAISTNRESYEQYF
few,TRBJ1-6,.,16,TRBV5-4,TGTGCCAGCAGCTCGGACAGACGCTCCTATAATTCACCCCTCCACTTT,CASSSDRRSYNSPLHF
.,TRBJ1-1,.,13,TRBV7-8,TGTGCCAGCAGCTTAGGCAGGAACACTGAAGCTTTCTTT,CASSLGRNTEAFF
once,TRBJ2-7,.,11,TRBV7-9,TGTGCCAGCAGCTCGCGGGACAGCCTGTGGTTC,CASSSRDSLWF
few,TRBJ2-1,TRBD2,16,TRBV11-2,TGTGCCAGCAGCCCGCTCGGGGGCGGGGGGGCTTATGAGCAGTTCTTC,CASSPLGGGGAYEQFF
.,TRBJ2-2,.,16,TRBV5-1,TGCGCCAGCAGCTTGGCTCTTCCGGTACGCACCGGGGAGCTGTTTTTT,CASSLALPVRTGELFF
.,TRBJ1-6,TRBD1,17,TRBV7-3,TGTGCCAGCAGCTTATTCGGAGGGGGACAGGGGTATTCACCCCTCCACTTT,CASSLFGGGQGYSPLHF
.,TRBJ2-1,TRBD1,12,TRBV29-1,TGCAGCGTGGGGACAGGGGTTTTTGAGCAGTTCTTC,CSVGTGVFEQFF
once,TRBJ2-1,TRBD2,17,TRBV18,TGTGCCAGCTCACCACCGACTAGCGGGGGGGCCTTCGATGAGCAGTTCTTC,CASSPPTSGGAFDEQFF
.,TRBJ1-3,.,14,TRBV6-5,TGTGCCAGCAGACGGGGGACCTCTGGAAACACCATATATTTT,CASRRGTSGNTIYF
.,TRBJ2-2,.,15,TRBV2,TGTGCCAGCAGTGAAGCTAGCGTGAGAACCGGGGAGCTGTTTTTT,CASSEASVRTGELFF
few,TRBJ1-1,TRBD1,16,TRBV19,TGTGCCAGTAGTACGTGGGACAGCTTCATGAACACTGAAGCTTTCTTT,CASSTWDSFMNTEAFF
few,TRBJ2-7,.,15,TRBV4-3,TGCGCCAGCAGCCAATTTACAGGATACTCCTACGAGCAGTACTTC,CASSQFTGYSYEQYF
.,TRBJ2-1,TRBD1,15,TRBV27,TGTGCCAGCAGACAGGGGGCGAGCTCCTACAATGAGCAGTTCTTC,CASRQGASSYNEQFF
.,TRBJ2-1,TRBD2,16,TRBV5-1,TGCGCCAGCAGCCCAGGGACTAGTTCGACTTACAATGAGCAGTTCTTC,CASSPGTSSTYNEQFF
.,TRBJ1-1,.,13,TRBV25-1,TGTGCCAGCAGTGTACAGGGAAACACTGAAGCTTTCTTT,CASSVQGNTEAFF
.,TRBJ1-1,TRBD1,15,TRBV27,TGTGCCAGCAGTAAGACAGGGGGCCTAAACACTGAAGCTTTCTTT,CASSKTGGLNTEAFF
.,TRBJ2-7,.,15,TRBV4-1,TGCGCCAGCAGCCAAGGGGCGGGTAGCTCCTACGAGCAGTACTTC,CASSQGAGSSYEQYF
.,TRBJ1-6,.,14,TRBV7-3,TGTGCCAGCAGCTCCGGGGGTTTGGGATCACCCCTCCACTTT,CASSSGGLGSPLHF
.,TRBJ2-5,.,13,TRBV25-1,TGTGCCAGCAACCGCGGGACCCAAGAGACCCAGTACTTC,CASNRGTQETQYF
.,TRBJ2-5,TRBD2,17,TRBV7-9,TGTGCCAGCAGCCCAAGAAGCGGGGGACCTAGACAAGAGACCCAGTACTTC,CASSPRSGGPRQETQYF
.,TRBJ1-1,TRBD1,15,TRBV9,TGTGCCAGCAGCGTAGAGGGCAGGGGGTGGGATGAAGCTTTCTTT,CASSVEGRGWDEAFF
.,TRBJ2-1,.,12,TRBV6-5,TGTGCCAGCAGTACGCTTAGCAATGAGCAGTTCTTC,CASSTLSNEQFF
once,TRBJ2-2,.,14,TRBV2,TGTGCCAGCGGAGCCCAGGGTAACACCGGGGAGCTGTTTTTT,CASGAQGNTGELFF
few,TRBJ1-6,TRBD1,16,TRBV11-2,TGTGCCAGCAGCAAACATTCGGGACAGGCGAATTCACCCCTCCACTTT,CASSKHSGQANSPLHF
.,TRBJ2-1,.,16,TRBV11-2,TGTGCCAGCAGCCCAAGGGCGGGGGCCGGGTACAATGAGCAGTTCTTC,CASSPRAGAGYNEQFF
.,TRBJ2-5,TRBD1,15,TRBV7-2,TGTGCCAGCAGCTTAGTCCGGACAGGGGGGGAGACCCAGTACTTC,CASSLVRTGGETQYF
.,TRBJ1-1,.,13,TRBV7-3,TGTGCCAGCAGCTTCCAGGCGAACACTGAAGCTTTCTTT,CASSFQANTEAFF
once,TRBJ2-5,TRBD1,16,TRBV7-2,TGTGCCAGCAGCATGAGACAGGGCAAGGGGAAAGAGACCCAGTACTTC,CASSMRQGKGKETQYF
once,TRBJ2-3,.,14,TRBV6-5,TGTGCCAGCACCACAGGGATACCTCAGGGCACGCAGTATTTT,CASTTGIPQGTQYF
once,TRBJ1-6,TRBD1,15,TRBV19,TGTGCCAGTAGGCCGGGACAGGGGTCTCATTCACCCCTCCACTTT,CASRPGQGSHSPLHF
.,TRBJ2-4,.,15,TRBV2,TGTGCCAGCAGTACAGGGGGGGTGGCCAAAAACATTCAGTACTTC,CASSTGGVAKNIQYF